What follows are 20 T cell receptor beta chains derived from one specimen sequenced in a study of cytomegalovirus exposure and HLA in healthy donors. This PCR relied on a set of 60 Vbeta primers and 13 Jbeta primers. Only in-frame clones appear in the TCRdb table, and some are missing; sequencing was by immunoSEQ multiplex PCR. Of approximately 130,000 clones listed, over 60% were seen once; the top ten hold 2.5% to 3%. Sequencing input: PBMCs. The source of these receptors is a human donor in good health.

The chain combines TRBV30 with TRBJ2-3; 8 bases match TRBD1. Per the germline V gene, CDR1 is GTSNPN and CDR2 is SVGIG (reference sequence). This CDR3 has 15 residues. The V gene end was trimmed by 3 bases and the J gene end by 5 bases; junction bases not matched to a gene: 10. Written as DNA, the CDR3 is TGTGCCTGGAGCTTAAACACAGGGGGGAGAGATACGCAGTATTTT. Its translation is CAWSLNTGGRDTQYF.

This clone was counted only a few times. This rearrangement joins TRBV27 to TRBJ1-3; D is undetermined. There are 15 residues in the CDR3. Germline V gene lookup returns CDR1 MNHEY and CDR2 SMNVEV (reference sequence). V gave up 6 bases and J gave up 0 bases, with 12 bases separating them. CDR3 sequence: CASSPRRGSGNTIYF. The CDR3 nucleotides are TGTGCCAGCAGCCCTCGGCGAGGCTCTGGAAACACCATATATTTT.

The rearrangement joins TRBV5-1 to TRBJ1-2; possible D gene TRBD1, 5 bases. Trimming stripped 5 bases from V and 0 bases from J, with 17 bases between. The CDR3 is made up of 16 amino acids. Per germline, CDR1 SGHRS and CDR2 YFSETQ. The CDR3 spells CASRLSSGNPNYGYTF. The DNA for the CDR3 is TGCGCCAGCAGACTCTCCTCAGGGAACCCTAACTATGGCTACACCTTC.

The chain couples TRBV7-2 to TRBJ2-2; unclear D gene. This CDR3 spans 13 amino acids. From germline, CDR1 is SGHTA and CDR2 FQGNSA. Trimming left V 5 bases short and J 5 bases short, with 9 bases between. The CDR3 DNA sequence: TGTGCCAGCAGCCGAACACGTACCGGGGAGCTGTTTTTT. Translating gives CASSRTRTGELFF.

The rearrangement links TRBV5-8 to TRBJ2-1; the D gene is possibly TRBD2 (5 bases). The V end was cut by 4 bases, the J end by 3 bases, with 14 bases between. This CDR3 has 15 amino acids. CDR1 and CDR2 from the germline V gene are SGHTS and YDEGEE. The CDR3 spells CASSKQGSYYNEQFF. DNA of the CDR3: TGTGCCAGCAGCAAACAAGGGAGTTACTACAATGAGCAGTTCTTC.

V is TRBV5-1 and J is TRBJ1-1; D is ambiguous. The CDR3 spans 15 residues. The V and J ends lost 4 bases and 3 bases respectively, with 16 bases between them. CDR1 is SGHRS, CDR2 YFSETQ, per germline. The CDR3 protein is CASSLRSAADTEAFF. The CDR3 nucleotides read TGCGCCAGCAGCCTGCGGTCTGCGGCAGACACTGAAGCTTTCTTT.

The chain recombines TRBV5-1 with TRBJ2-5, with 13 bases matching TRBD2. With 1 base clipped from V and 4 bases from J, the junction kept 4 bases outside the gene matches. Germline CDR1 and CDR2: SGHRS and YFSETQ. The CDR3 is made up of 16 amino acids. In DNA, the CDR3 is TGCGCCAGCAGCTTGACTAGCGGGGGGGCGAGAGAGACCCAGTACTTC. Its translation is CASSLTSGGARETQYF.

This clone was picked up one time. The chain recombines TRBV6-1 with TRBJ1-2; possible D gene TRBD1, 5 bases. CDR3 length: 14 amino acids. Deletions cut 6 bases from V and 5 bases from J, with 16 bases between. From germline, CDR1 is MNHNS and CDR2 SASEGT. The CDR3 DNA reads TGTGCCAGCAGGGCCGGGGGGTGGGAATATGGCTACACCTTC. Protein product: CASRAGGWEYGYTF.

The chain employs TRBV19 and TRBJ2-1; 9 positions match TRBD1. Germline CDR1 reads LNHDA; CDR2 reads SQIVND (reference sequence). With 5 bases clipped from V and 7 bases from J, the junction kept 15 bases outside the gene matches. This CDR3 comprises 17 residues. CDR3 sequence (DNA): TGTGCCAGTAGTCCACAAACCGGGACAGGGAATAGGAATGAGCAGTTCTTC. Its translation is CASSPQTGTGNRNEQFF.

The V call is TRBV5-1, the J call TRBJ2-5, with a tentative D call TRBD1 (5 bases). Trimming removed 0 bases from V and 1 base from J, with 10 bases in between. The CDR3 covers 15 residues. Germline-derived CDR1 and CDR2 are SGHRS and YFSETQ. CDR3 amino acids: CASSLDGALQETQYF. For the CDR3, the DNA is TGCGCCAGCAGCTTGGATGGGGCCCTCCAAGAGACCCAGTACTTC. Looking up the rest from reference TRBV5-1 and TRBJ2-5 gives the full variable domain: KAGVTQTPRYLIKTRGQQVTLSCSPISGHRSVSWYQQTPGQGLQFLFEYFSETQRNKGNFPGRFSGRQFSNSRSEMNVSTLELGDSALYLCASSLDGALQETQYFGPGTRLLVL.

On this clone itself: One end of the junction is discordant with germline, which a read error may explain. The chain combines TRBV7-9 with TRBJ2-3, with a tentative D call TRBD2 (6 bases). Germline assignment: CDR1 SEHNR and CDR2 FQNEAQ (reference sequence). This CDR3 has 12 amino acids. CDR3 residues: CSSSFSGDTQYF. The CDR3 DNA sequence: TGTTCCAGCAGCTTTAGCGGAGATACGCAGTATTTT.

The chain combines TRBV12-5 with TRBJ1-3, with 10 nucleotides matching TRBD1. With 3 bases clipped from V and 2 bases from J, the junction kept 16 bases outside the gene matches. From germline, CDR1 is LGHNT and CDR2 FRNRAP. This CDR3 has 20 residues. The CDR3 loop is CASGLDGDRGARDTGNTIYF. The CDR3 region has the DNA TGTGCTAGTGGTTTAGATGGGGACAGGGGCGCGCGGGACACTGGAAACACCATATATTTT.

This clone came up a few times. The genes are TRBV7-3 and TRBJ2-1; 7 nucleotides match TRBD2. This CDR3 comprises 15 residues. The germline V gene encodes CDR1 SGHTA and CDR2 FQGTGA. V shed 3 bases and J 9 bases; nucleotides not matched to a gene: 11. The CDR3 nucleotides are TGTGCCAGCAGCTTGGACGGGGGGAGAACTGGTGAGCAGTTCTTC. It codes for CASSLDGGRTGEQFF. The full variable domain, in which reference TRBV7-3 and TRBJ2-1 provide the parts outside the CDR3, is GAGVSQTPSNKVTEKGKYVELRCDPISGHTALYWYRQSLGQGPEFLIYFQGTGAADDSGLPNDRFFAVRPEGSVSTLKIQRTERGDSAVYLCASSLDGGRTGEQFFGPGTRLTVL.

The gene calls are TRBV4-1 and TRBJ2-1; 10 nucleotides align to TRBD1. Per the germline V gene, CDR1 is MGHRA and CDR2 is YSYEKL. V dropped 0 bases and J dropped 13; count of bases not matched to a gene: 12. The CDR3 spans 16 residues. DNA of the CDR3: TGCGCCAGCAGCCAAGATGGGGGACAGGGGACCAGAATCCAGTTCTTC. It specifies CASSQDGGQGTRIQFF.

The chain is built from TRBV28 and TRBJ2-6; D is perhaps TRBD2 (5 bases). CDR1 MDHEN and CDR2 SYDVKM come from the germline V gene. The CDR3 is 16 residues long. Trimming took off 4 bases at V and 0 bases at J, with 10 bases between the two ends. CDR3 sequence (DNA): TGTGCCAGCAGTTCTCCAGGACTCTCTGGGGCCAACGTCCTGACTTTC. Its translation: CASSSPGLSGANVLTF.

The V gene is TRBV7-9, the J gene TRBJ2-2; D is possibly TRBD1 (6 bases). Trimming shortened V by 1 base and J by 4 bases, and 10 bases separated the two germline ends. CDR3 length: 15 residues. CDR1 and CDR2 from the germline V gene are SEHNR and FQNEAQ (reference sequence). The CDR3 coding sequence is TGTGCCAGCAGCTTAGGGGACACCCGCACCGGGGAGCTGTTTTTT. It translates to CASSLGDTRTGELFF.

The gene calls are TRBV5-6 and TRBJ2-2; the match to TRBD1 covers 7 bases. Germline CDR1 SGHDT, CDR2 YYEEEE. The V segment lost 1 base and the J segment 6 bases; nucleotides outside the gene matches: 3. The length of the CDR3 is 14 residues. The chain's CDR3 is CASSLYGTAGELFF. For the CDR3, the DNA is TGTGCCAGCAGCTTGTACGGGACAGCCGGGGAGCTGTTTTTT. The whole variable domain, remainder taken from reference TRBV5-6 and TRBJ2-2, is DAGVTQSPTHLIKTRGQQVTLRCSPKSGHDTVSWYQQALGQGPQFIFQYYEEEERQRGNFPDRFSGHQFPNYSSELNVNALLLGDSALYLCASSLYGTAGELFFGEGSRLTVL.

The gene calls are TRBV5-1 and TRBJ2-7, with 7 bases fitting TRBD2. Germline trimming cut 0 bases from V and 2 bases from J; bases unmatched to any gene: 11. The germline CDR1 and CDR2 sequences are SGHRS and YFSETQ. CDR3 length equals 17 residues. DNA for the CDR3: TGCGCCAGCAGCTTGGCCGCTAGCGGCTCTTACCCCTACGAGCAGTACTTC. It specifies CASSLAASGSYPYEQYF. The variable domain in full, with the rest retrieved from reference TRBV5-1 and TRBJ2-7, is KAGVTQTPRYLIKTRGQQVTLSCSPISGHRSVSWYQQTPGQGLQFLFEYFSETQRNKGNFPGRFSGRQFSNSRSEMNVSTLELGDSALYLCASSLAASGSYPYEQYFGPGTRLTVT.

V is TRBV5-6 and J is TRBJ1-5; D is unclear. The CDR3 covers 14 residues. V shed 0 bases and J shed 5 bases, with 9 bases lying between them. Germline V gene lookup returns CDR1 SGHDT and CDR2 YYEEEE. DNA for the CDR3: TGTGCCAGCAGCTTGGGCGGGAGGGATCAGCCCCAGCATTTT. It yields the protein CASSLGGRDQPQHF.

This clone was observed once. This chain connects TRBV7-2 to TRBJ2-4; 8 positions match TRBD2. The CDR3 loop spans 16 amino acids. The V and J ends lost 5 bases and 3 bases, in that order; junction bases with no gene match: 9. The germline V gene has CDR1 SGHTA and CDR2 FQGNSA. CDR3 amino acids: CASSPSRGGGKNIQYF. DNA of the CDR3: TGTGCCAGCAGCCCCTCCCGGGGGGGTGGCAAAAACATTCAGTACTTC.